This T cell receptor beta chain was profiled in a study of response to subunit inactivated influenza vaccine. Notes on the study in general: Each seasonal flu vaccination may recruit only limited new T cells, authors suggested.

This clonotype was seen at least ten times. Its antigen is not known. MiXCR, run by TCRdb on the RT-PCR reads, gives a single entry per CDR3 protein. The repertoire includes over 400,000 distinct CDR3 sequences, under 15% of them detected once, and approximately 14% sits in the top ten. There are 14 residues in the CDR3. With 6 bases removed from V and 0 bases from J, the gap between germline ends came to 10 bases. Material: PBMCs from blood, obtained 35 to 45 days after vaccination. J is TRBJ2-3 and V is TRBV12-3 or TRBV12-4; D not resolved. The TCR sequence derives from a man between 45 and 60 years old who received an inactivated influenza vaccine. This chain's CDR3 is CASSQDVSTDTQYF. The CDR3 coding sequence is TGTGCCAGCAGCCAGGACGTTAGCACAGATACGCAGTATTTT.